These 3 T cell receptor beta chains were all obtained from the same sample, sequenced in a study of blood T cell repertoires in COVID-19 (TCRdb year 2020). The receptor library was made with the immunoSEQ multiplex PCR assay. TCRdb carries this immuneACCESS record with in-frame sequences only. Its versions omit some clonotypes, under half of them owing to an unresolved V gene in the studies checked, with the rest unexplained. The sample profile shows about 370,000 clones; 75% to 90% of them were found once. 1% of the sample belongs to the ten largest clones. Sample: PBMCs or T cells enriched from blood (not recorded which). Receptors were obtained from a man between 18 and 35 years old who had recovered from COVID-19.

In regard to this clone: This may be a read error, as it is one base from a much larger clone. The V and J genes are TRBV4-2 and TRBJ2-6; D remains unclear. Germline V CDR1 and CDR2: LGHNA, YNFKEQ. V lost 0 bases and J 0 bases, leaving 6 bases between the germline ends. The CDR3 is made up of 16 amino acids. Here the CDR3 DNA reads TGTGCCAGCAGCCAAGATGACAACTCTGGGGCCAACGTCCTGACTTTC. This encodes CASSQDDNSGANVLTF.

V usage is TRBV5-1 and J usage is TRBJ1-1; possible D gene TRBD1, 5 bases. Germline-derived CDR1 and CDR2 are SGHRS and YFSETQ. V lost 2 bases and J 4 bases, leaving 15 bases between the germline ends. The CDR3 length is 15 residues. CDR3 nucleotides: TGCGCCAGCAGCTTAGGCAGGGAATTGGGCACTGAAGCTTTCTTT. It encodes CASSLGRELGTEAFF.

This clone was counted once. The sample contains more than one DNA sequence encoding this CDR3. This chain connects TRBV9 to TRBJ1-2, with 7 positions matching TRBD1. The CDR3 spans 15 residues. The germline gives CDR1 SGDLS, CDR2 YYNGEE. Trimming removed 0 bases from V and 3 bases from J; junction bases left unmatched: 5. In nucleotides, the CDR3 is TGTGCCAGCAGCGTAGGGCAGGGGGTGGACTATGGCTACACCTTC. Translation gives CASSVGQGVDYGYTF.